The rows below give T cell receptor beta chains drawn from one sample of a study of T-cell memory formation after mild COVID-19. MiXCR was run by TCRdb on the 5' RACE reads, yielding one entry per CDR3 protein. The sample comprises 250,000 to 400,000 distinct CDR3 sequences, 13% to 15% of which are singletons, and 20% to 25% rests with the top ten. The sequenced sample consisted of PBMCs or a T cell subset sorted from them (not recorded which). These receptors were obtained from a man younger than 35 who had mild COVID-19 (a few samples of this study predate the infection). Cell type and time point are not known. Both conserved end residues are part of each CDR3. Each record gives: J gene, V gene, clone size, D gene, CDR3 protein, CDR3 DNA. The D gene is left open where the match is weak. Clone size is shown for a subset of rows, as once, few, many or a class of expanded clone.

j_call: TRBJ2-1; v_call: TRBV5-6; clone_size: few; d_call: -; cdr3_aa: CASSHSRPYNEQFF; cdr3_nt: TGTGCCAGCAGCCACTCGAGGCCCTACAATGAGCAGTTCTTC
j_call: TRBJ2-1; v_call: TRBV28; clone_size: few; d_call: TRBD2; cdr3_aa: CANRLAGGNEQFF; cdr3_nt: TGTGCCAACAGACTAGCGGGGGGGAATGAGCAGTTCTTC
j_call: TRBJ2-5; v_call: TRBV7-2; clone_size: -; d_call: -; cdr3_aa: CASRHAVGQETQYF; cdr3_nt: TGTGCCAGCAGACACGCGGTTGGCCAAGAGACCCAGTACTTC
j_call: TRBJ1-1; v_call: TRBV29-1; clone_size: -; d_call: TRBD1; cdr3_aa: CSLIGTGDTEAFF; cdr3_nt: TGCAGTCTTATAGGGACAGGGGACACTGAAGCTTTCTTT
j_call: TRBJ1-1; v_call: TRBV29-1; clone_size: -; d_call: -; cdr3_aa: CSVELRAQNTEAFF; cdr3_nt: TGCAGCGTTGAATTGCGGGCACAGAACACTGAAGCTTTCTTT
j_call: TRBJ2-7; v_call: TRBV20-1; clone_size: -; d_call: -; cdr3_aa: CSARVRVYEQYF; cdr3_nt: TGCAGTGCTAGAGTTCGCGTCTACGAGCAGTACTTC
j_call: TRBJ1-1; v_call: TRBV7-9; clone_size: few; d_call: -; cdr3_aa: CASSLSPFPEAFF; cdr3_nt: TGTGCCAGCAGCTTATCTCCGTTTCCTGAAGCTTTCTTT
j_call: TRBJ2-5; v_call: TRBV6-5; clone_size: many; d_call: -; cdr3_aa: CAASSTEGGWTQYF; cdr3_nt: TGTGCCGCCAGCTCGACAGAAGGAGGTTGGACCCAGTACTTC
j_call: TRBJ2-7; v_call: TRBV10-3; clone_size: -; d_call: -; cdr3_aa: CAISESRSEQYF; cdr3_nt: TGTGCCATCAGTGAGTCTCGGTCCGAGCAGTACTTC
j_call: TRBJ1-2; v_call: TRBV5-1; clone_size: -; d_call: -; cdr3_aa: CASSLRTRADGGYTF; cdr3_nt: TGCGCCAGCAGCTTGAGGACAAGGGCCGACGGGGGCTACACCTTC
j_call: TRBJ2-3; v_call: TRBV24-1; clone_size: -; d_call: TRBD1; cdr3_aa: CATSTQQGAGTDTQYF; cdr3_nt: TGTGCCACCAGTACCCAACAGGGGGCCGGCACAGATACGCAGTATTTT
j_call: TRBJ1-2; v_call: TRBV6-2/TRBV6-3; clone_size: -; d_call: -; cdr3_aa: CASSPRAGYGYTF; cdr3_nt: TGTGCCAGCAGCCCTCGGGCGGGATATGGCTACACCTTC
j_call: TRBJ1-5; v_call: TRBV2; clone_size: -; d_call: TRBD1; cdr3_aa: CASSESRDSTHSNQPQHF; cdr3_nt: TGTGCCAGCAGTGAGTCCCGGGACAGTACGCATAGCAATCAGCCCCAGCATTTT
j_call: TRBJ1-4; v_call: TRBV12-5; clone_size: few; d_call: TRBD1; cdr3_aa: CASGRTGGGEKLFF; cdr3_nt: TGTGCTAGTGGGCGGACAGGGGGCGGCGAAAAACTGTTTTTT
j_call: TRBJ2-2; v_call: TRBV6-2/TRBV6-3; clone_size: few; d_call: -; cdr3_aa: CASSYGFHMATGELFF; cdr3_nt: TGTGCCAGCAGTTACGGGTTTCACATGGCCACCGGGGAGCTGTTTTTT
j_call: TRBJ2-5; v_call: TRBV7-8; clone_size: -; d_call: -; cdr3_aa: CASSLGVYQETQYF; cdr3_nt: TGTGCCAGCAGCTTAGGGGTTTACCAAGAGACCCAGTACTTC
j_call: TRBJ1-6; v_call: TRBV4-3; clone_size: -; d_call: TRBD1; cdr3_aa: CASSHIRGGDGSPLHF; cdr3_nt: TGCGCCAGCAGCCACATCAGGGGGGGAGACGGGTCACCCCTCCACTTT
j_call: TRBJ2-3; v_call: TRBV10-3; clone_size: few; d_call: -; cdr3_aa: CAIRDTNTDTQYF; cdr3_nt: TGTGCCATCCGGGACACGAACACAGATACGCAGTATTTT
j_call: TRBJ2-1; v_call: TRBV5-6; clone_size: few; d_call: TRBD2; cdr3_aa: CASSIGLAGGGEQFF; cdr3_nt: TGTGCCAGCAGCATCGGACTAGCGGGGGGAGGTGAGCAGTTCTTC
j_call: TRBJ2-2; v_call: TRBV10-3; clone_size: -; d_call: -; cdr3_aa: CAISERNTGELFF; cdr3_nt: TGTGCCATCAGTGAGAGAAACACCGGGGAGCTGTTTTTT
j_call: TRBJ2-1; v_call: TRBV24-1; clone_size: -; d_call: TRBD2; cdr3_aa: CATSDTGGGRDEQFF; cdr3_nt: TGTGCCACCAGTGATACCGGGGGGGGCCGGGATGAGCAGTTCTTC
j_call: TRBJ1-2; v_call: TRBV7-9; clone_size: -; d_call: TRBD1; cdr3_aa: CASSPFAGGAGGYTF; cdr3_nt: TGTGCCAGCAGCCCTTTTGCAGGGGGCGCAGGTGGCTACACCTTC
j_call: TRBJ1-4; v_call: TRBV20-1; clone_size: -; d_call: -; cdr3_aa: CSASSGHRFEATNEKLFF; cdr3_nt: TGCAGTGCGTCCTCAGGACACCGCTTTGAGGCAACTAATGAAAAACTGTTTTTT
j_call: TRBJ1-5; v_call: TRBV19; clone_size: -; d_call: -; cdr3_aa: CASRGESGAQPQHF; cdr3_nt: TGTGCCAGTAGGGGGGAGTCAGGGGCTCAGCCCCAGCATTTT
j_call: TRBJ2-2; v_call: TRBV7-9; clone_size: -; d_call: -; cdr3_aa: CASSDTTQRNTGELFF; cdr3_nt: TGTGCCAGCAGTGATACAACACAGCGAAACACCGGGGAGCTGTTTTTT
j_call: TRBJ2-1; v_call: TRBV6-5; clone_size: few; d_call: TRBD1; cdr3_aa: CASSYAGQGRIEQFF; cdr3_nt: TGTGCCAGCAGTTACGCCGGACAGGGTAGGATTGAGCAGTTCTTC
j_call: TRBJ2-7; v_call: TRBV19; clone_size: few; d_call: TRBD2; cdr3_aa: CASSTSGVHSYEQYF; cdr3_nt: TGTGCCAGTAGTACGAGCGGGGTGCACTCCTACGAGCAGTACTTC
j_call: TRBJ1-1; v_call: TRBV12-3/TRBV12-4; clone_size: -; d_call: -; cdr3_aa: CASSLRGSFGTEAFF; cdr3_nt: TGTGCCAGCAGTCTACGCGGGTCCTTCGGCACTGAAGCTTTCTTT
j_call: TRBJ1-2; v_call: TRBV12-3/TRBV12-4; clone_size: -; d_call: -; cdr3_aa: CASSLSENYGYTF; cdr3_nt: TGTGCCAGCAGTTTATCAGAAAACTATGGCTACACCTTC
j_call: TRBJ2-4; v_call: TRBV20-1; clone_size: -; d_call: TRBD1; cdr3_aa: CSARPPDRGNIQYF; cdr3_nt: TGCAGTGCCCGCCCCCCGGACAGGGGAAACATTCAGTACTTC
j_call: TRBJ2-1; v_call: TRBV5-1; clone_size: many; d_call: TRBD2; cdr3_aa: CASSSGLAGGNEQFF; cdr3_nt: TGCGCCAGCAGCTCGGGACTAGCGGGCGGGAATGAGCAGTTCTTC
j_call: TRBJ2-5; v_call: TRBV24-1; clone_size: few; d_call: -; cdr3_aa: CATSAGRAGWGETQYF; cdr3_nt: TGTGCCACCAGTGCTGGCAGAGCAGGGTGGGGAGAGACCCAGTACTTC
j_call: TRBJ1-5; v_call: TRBV19; clone_size: many; d_call: -; cdr3_aa: CASGPTVYSNQPQHF; cdr3_nt: TGTGCCAGTGGCCCGACCGTCTATAGCAATCAGCCCCAGCATTTT
j_call: TRBJ1-5; v_call: TRBV2; clone_size: -; d_call: -; cdr3_aa: CASSERMSNQPQHF; cdr3_nt: TGTGCCAGCAGTGAAAGGATGAGCAATCAGCCCCAGCATTTT
j_call: TRBJ2-3; v_call: TRBV5-1; clone_size: -; d_call: -; cdr3_aa: CASSTGGPDTQYF; cdr3_nt: TGCGCCAGCAGCACCGGGGGCCCGGATACGCAGTATTTT
j_call: TRBJ1-2; v_call: TRBV12-3/TRBV12-4; clone_size: few; d_call: -; cdr3_aa: CASSLGRNNYGYTF; cdr3_nt: TGTGCCAGCAGTTTGGGGCGGAACAACTATGGCTACACCTTC
j_call: TRBJ2-7; v_call: TRBV6-2/TRBV6-3; clone_size: -; d_call: TRBD1; cdr3_aa: CASRDRGYYEQYF; cdr3_nt: TGTGCCAGCCGGGACAGGGGGTACTACGAGCAGTACTTC
j_call: TRBJ2-4; v_call: TRBV10-3; clone_size: -; d_call: -; cdr3_aa: CAISGGQGNIQYF; cdr3_nt: TGTGCCATCAGTGGGGGTCAGGGAAACATTCAGTACTTC
j_call: TRBJ2-2; v_call: TRBV24-1; clone_size: few; d_call: -; cdr3_aa: CATSDPGGNTGELFF; cdr3_nt: TGTGCCACCAGTGACCCCGGGGGTAACACCGGGGAGCTGTTTTTT
j_call: TRBJ2-3; v_call: TRBV3-1; clone_size: -; d_call: -; cdr3_aa: CASSQDTLTDTQYF; cdr3_nt: TGTGCCAGCAGCCAAGATACGCTCACAGATACGCAGTATTTT
j_call: TRBJ2-1; v_call: TRBV4-1; clone_size: -; d_call: -; cdr3_aa: CASSQLTGYYNEQFF; cdr3_nt: TGCGCCAGCAGTCAACTCACAGGATACTACAATGAGCAGTTCTTC
j_call: TRBJ2-5; v_call: TRBV20-1; clone_size: -; d_call: -; cdr3_aa: CSARGGALQETQYF; cdr3_nt: TGCAGTGCTAGGGGGGGTGCCTTACAAGAGACCCAGTACTTC
j_call: TRBJ2-3; v_call: TRBV4-2; clone_size: -; d_call: TRBD2; cdr3_aa: CASSRPAGTSGGASTDTQYF; cdr3_nt: TGTGCCAGCAGCCGGCCCGCCGGGACTAGCGGGGGGGCTAGCACAGATACGCAGTATTTT
j_call: TRBJ2-7; v_call: TRBV20-1; clone_size: many; d_call: -; cdr3_aa: CSASRTGTYEQYF; cdr3_nt: TGCAGTGCTAGTCGGACGGGGACCTACGAGCAGTACTTC
j_call: TRBJ1-1; v_call: TRBV27; clone_size: -; d_call: TRBD1; cdr3_aa: CASKTGGTEAFF; cdr3_nt: TGTGCCAGCAAGACAGGGGGCACTGAAGCTTTCTTT
j_call: TRBJ2-7; v_call: TRBV19; clone_size: few; d_call: -; cdr3_aa: CASSIRLGTYEQYF; cdr3_nt: TGTGCCAGTAGTATCCGGCTGGGAACCTACGAGCAGTACTTC
j_call: TRBJ2-3; v_call: TRBV4-3; clone_size: -; d_call: -; cdr3_aa: CASSQPGRADTQYF; cdr3_nt: TGCGCCAGCAGCCAGCCTGGGAGAGCAGATACGCAGTATTTT
j_call: TRBJ2-1; v_call: TRBV4-3; clone_size: -; d_call: TRBD1; cdr3_aa: CASSQDQGQGPNEQFF; cdr3_nt: TGCGCCAGCAGCCAAGACCAAGGACAGGGGCCAAATGAGCAGTTCTTC
j_call: TRBJ2-7; v_call: TRBV10-3; clone_size: few; d_call: TRBD1; cdr3_aa: CAISDHGQGTSYEQYF; cdr3_nt: TGTGCCATCAGTGACCACGGACAGGGTACCTCCTACGAGCAGTACTTC
j_call: TRBJ2-2; v_call: TRBV20-1; clone_size: -; d_call: TRBD2; cdr3_aa: CSASRGRAGVTGELFF; cdr3_nt: TGCAGTGCTAGCCGAGGGCGAGCGGGGGTTACCGGGGAGCTGTTTTTT
j_call: TRBJ1-1; v_call: TRBV18; clone_size: few; d_call: TRBD1; cdr3_aa: CASSPSTGEVF; cdr3_nt: TGTGCCAGCTCACCCTCGACAGGGGAAGTCTTT
j_call: TRBJ2-3; v_call: TRBV4-1; clone_size: -; d_call: TRBD1; cdr3_aa: CASSLNARGPPIYTDTQYF; cdr3_nt: TGCGCCAGCAGCCTGAATGCTAGGGGGCCCCCCATATACACAGATACGCAGTATTTT
j_call: TRBJ1-1; v_call: TRBV19; clone_size: few; d_call: TRBD1; cdr3_aa: CASRWDRGRTEAFF; cdr3_nt: TGTGCCAGTAGATGGGACAGGGGGCGGACTGAAGCTTTCTTT
j_call: TRBJ2-4; v_call: TRBV6-4; clone_size: few; d_call: -; cdr3_aa: CASSRTIALGDIQYF; cdr3_nt: TGTGCCAGCAGCCGTACAATAGCCCTAGGAGACATTCAGTACTTC
j_call: TRBJ2-5; v_call: TRBV7-2; clone_size: few; d_call: -; cdr3_aa: CASSGLAGAQGTQYF; cdr3_nt: TGTGCCAGCAGCGGGCTGGCGGGGGCCCAGGGGACCCAGTACTTC